This entry describes one TCR beta chain. What it binds is not known. This sample is drawn from a study of identifying expanded T cells in peripheral blood. No infections or other immune events were documented during collection. Whole-study results and caveats: Approximately 1.2 clones differed between technical replicates, versus 16.4 and 19 over time. Variance in clone template counts between roughly 2-week samples significantly increased with total template count across all healthy donors.

This table comes from immunoSEQ multiplex PCR, and its TCRdb copy is limited to in-frame clones, with some not included. The repertoire holds about 98,000 clones, with 88% as singletons. This CDR3 is 14 amino acids long. Trimming left V 5 bases short and J 8 bases short, with 16 bases between. CDR1 is SGHAT and CDR2 is FQNNGV in the germline V gene. The TCR comes from a person aged 18 to 69 in good health. Sequenced input: blood. V and J are TRBV11-2 and TRBJ2-1; D remains unclear. CDR3 in amino acids: CASSPPLGTDEQFF. DNA for the CDR3: TGTGCCAGCAGCCCCCCCTTAGGTACGGATGAGCAGTTCTTC.